This T cell receptor (beta chain) was sequenced during a study of shared clonotypes between healthy human individuals. Whole-study context: Plates per donor: three CD4 naive, three CD4 memory, two CD8 naive, one CD8 memory.

Replicate sorted-subset PCRs were loaded with approximately 200 ng DNA, roughly 33,000 T cell genomes. TCRdb's table, derived via immunoSEQ multiplex PCR, lists solely in-frame clones and lacks some. The profile shows approximately 180,000 clones, 90% to 95% of them singletons. This CDR3 region has 15 residues. Losses at the gene ends were 1 base for V and 4 bases for J; bases not matched to a gene: 3. The V gene's germline CDR1 is MNHEY and CDR2 SMNVEV (reference sequence). For this clone: Its specificity is unknown.

Study results and caveats: Sampling included only blood; tissue repertoires likely differ.

The specimen sequenced was naive CD4+ T cells sorted from blood. Subset meaning: CD45RA+ positively selected. The sequence was obtained from a young woman in good health. This chain links TRBV27 with TRBJ2-2; 7 nucleotides match TRBD1. CDR3 in DNA: TGTGCCAGCAGTTTATATAGGGGGCCCACCGGGGAGCTGTTTTTT. This translates into CASSLYRGPTGELFF.